The 20 T cell receptor beta chains listed next were all sequenced from one sample in a study of T cell changes during pregnancy in multiple sclerosis. The table came from immunoSEQ multiplex PCR; TCRdb's copy has only in-frame clones and leaves some out. The sample lists 84,000 or so clones, over 90% occurring once. Sequencing was performed on peripheral blood, taken in the third trimester of pregnancy. Every receptor here comes from a female donor with multiple sclerosis, enrolled in a pregnancy study.

The gene calls are TRBV6-5 and TRBJ2-1; TRBD1 aligns across 7 bases. The CDR3 runs 13 residues. The V gene end was trimmed by 10 bases and the J gene end by 2 bases; junction bases not matched to a gene: 5. CDR1 and CDR2 from the germline V gene are MNHEY and SVGAGI. This CDR3 is CATAQGAYNEQFF. CDR3 sequence (DNA): TGTGCCACCGCGCAGGGGGCCTACAATGAGCAGTTCTTC.

The chain employs TRBV7-3 and TRBJ2-3, with D possibly matching TRBD1 (6 bases). Trimming left V 5 bases short and J 8 bases short, with 17 bases between. This CDR3 contains 14 residues. Germline V lookup: CDR1 SGHTA, CDR2 FQGTGA. CDR3 residues: CASSEQGWGGTQYF. The CDR3 coding sequence is TGTGCCAGCAGCGAACAGGGATGGGGCGGTACGCAGTATTTT.

The rearrangement links TRBV18 to TRBJ2-3; 8 nucleotides line up with TRBD2. Trimming cost V 2 bases and J 2 bases; bases outside gene matches: 3. The CDR3 is 15 amino acids. Germline CDR1 is KGHSH and CDR2 is LQKENI. CDR3 sequence (DNA): TGTGCCAGCTCACCATTCGGGGGGGCCACAGATACGCAGTATTTT. Protein: CASSPFGGATDTQYF.

The chain uses TRBV18 and TRBJ2-7, with 7 bases fitting TRBD2. Germline CDR1 and CDR2: KGHSH and LQKENI. There are 14 residues in the CDR3. Germline trimming cut 0 bases from V and 7 bases from J; bases unmatched to any gene: 6. The DNA of the CDR3 is TGTGCCAGCTCACCACCGGGATTGCGGGGGGAGCAGTACTTC. Residues: CASSPPGLRGEQYF.

This clone has just one count. The chain joins TRBV19 to TRBJ2-2; D ambiguous. Germline assignment: CDR1 LNHDA and CDR2 SQIVND (reference sequence). Trimming shortened V by 5 bases and J by 4 bases, and 14 bases separated the two germline ends. This CDR3 spans 15 amino acids. The CDR3 DNA reads as TGTGCCAGTAGTTCGCTATCCCCCTCCACCGGGGAGCTGTTTTTT. It encodes CASSSLSPSTGELFF.

The chain is built from TRBV6-5 and TRBJ2-3, with 8 bases fitting TRBD2. This CDR3 is 15 amino acids long. CDR1 is MNHEY, CDR2 SVGAGI, per germline. V lost 8 bases and J lost 4; bases outside the gene matches: 11. In DNA, the CDR3 is TGTGCCAGCTGGCCGGGGGGGTTAAGCGCAGATACGCAGTATTTT. Protein sequence: CASWPGGLSADTQYF.

The genes are TRBV10-3 and TRBJ1-1, with D perhaps TRBD1 (6 bases). Trimming removed 10 bases from V and 7 bases from J, with 13 bases in between. This CDR3 has 11 amino acids. Germline V gene sequence: CDR1 ENHRY, CDR2 SYGVKD. The CDR3 reads CATLKQGEAFF. CDR3 nucleotide sequence: TGTGCCACCCTGAAACAGGGTGAAGCTTTCTTT.

This sequence joins TRBV19 and TRBJ2-7; TRBD1 matches 8 bases. This CDR3 is 14 amino acids long. J lost 1 base, V lost 7 bases, and 6 bases had no gene match. Germline V gives CDR1 LNHDA, CDR2 SQIVND (reference sequence). The CDR3 nucleotides are TGTGCCAGTAAACAACAGGGGGGTTCCTACGAGCAGTACTTC. It encodes CASKQQGGSYEQYF. The full variable domain, its missing parts supplied by reference TRBV19 and TRBJ2-7, is DGGITQSPKYLFRKEGQNVTLSCEQNLNHDAMYWYRQDPGQGLRLIYYSQIVNDFQKGDIAEGYSVSREKKESFPLTVTSAQKNPTAFYLCASKQQGGSYEQYFGPGTRLTVT.

The chain has TRBV15 and TRBJ1-5; tentatively, D is TRBD1 (6 bases). V lost 0 bases to trimming and J lost 1 base, with 10 bases between them. The germline V gene encodes CDR1 LNHNV and CDR2 YYDKDF (reference sequence). This CDR3 is 16 amino acids long. CDR3 sequence: CATSREGGSSNQPQHF. The DNA for the CDR3 is TGTGCCACCAGCAGAGAAGGGGGTTCGAGCAATCAGCCCCAGCATTTT. Looking up the rest from reference TRBV15 and TRBJ1-5 gives the full variable domain: DAMVIQNPRYQVTQFGKPVTLSCSQTLNHNVMYWYQQKSSQAPKLLFHYYDKDFNNEADTPDNFQSRRPNTSFCFLDIRSPGLGDTAMYLCATSREGGSSNQPQHFGDGTRLSIL.

The rearrangement uses TRBV11-2 and TRBJ2-7; weak D call: TRBD2 (7 bases). Germline V gene lookup returns CDR1 SGHAT and CDR2 FQNNGV. The CDR3 extends over 16 amino acids. V was cut by 4 bases and J by 2 bases, with 18 bases left in between. The CDR3: CASSSWGRGHAYEQYF. Here the CDR3 DNA reads TGTGCCAGCAGCTCCTGGGGGCGGGGGCATGCCTACGAGCAGTACTTC.

The chain recombines TRBV6-1 with TRBJ2-5, with 10 bases that match TRBD1. After removal of 10 bases from V and 5 bases from J, the junction contained 7 bases not matched to a gene. CDR1 is MNHNS and CDR2 is SASEGT in the germline V gene. This CDR3 has 13 amino acids. The CDR3 coding sequence is TGTGCCATCCGACAGGGGGCTGGGGAGACCCAGTACTTC. Translated: CAIRQGAGETQYF.

The chain carries TRBV5-1 and TRBJ2-1, with TRBD2 identical over 14 bases. Germline V gives CDR1 SGHRS, CDR2 YFSETQ. V was clipped by 3 bases and J by 5 bases; unmatched bases: 7. This CDR3 region has 17 residues. The CDR3 DNA reads as TGCGCCAGCAGCTCGACTAGCGGGGGGGCCGAAGACAATGAGCAGTTCTTC. Translating it yields CASSSTSGGAEDNEQFF.

The table lists this clone with a count of one. This sequence joins TRBV18 and TRBJ2-3; no definite D call. V lost 2 bases, J lost 2 bases, and 11 bases lay in between. Per germline, CDR1 KGHSH and CDR2 LQKENI. This CDR3 spans 15 amino acids. CDR3 DNA sequence: TGTGCCAGCTCACCAGAGCCCCGCTTCACAGATACGCAGTATTTT. It translates to CASSPEPRFTDTQYF.

This clone has a handful of counts. The rearrangement joins TRBV6-1 to TRBJ1-3; unclear D gene. Germline CDR1 reads MNHNS; CDR2 reads SASEGT. The CDR3 covers 15 residues. V lost 7 bases to trimming and J lost 4 bases, with 17 bases between them. The CDR3: CASTQEDPGGNTIYF. The CDR3 bases are TGTGCCAGCACCCAAGAGGACCCGGGAGGAAACACCATATATTTT.

The J gene is TRBJ1-6, the V gene TRBV5-1; 7 bases are a match to TRBD1. Per the germline V gene, CDR1 is SGHRS and CDR2 is YFSETQ. The length of the CDR3 is 15 residues. V lost 1 base and J lost 9; bases outside the gene matches: 7. CDR3 sequence: CASSLSAGGSSPLHF. The CDR3 nucleotides read TGCGCCAGCAGCTTGTCGGCAGGGGGAAGTTCACCCCTCCACTTT.

The chain is built from TRBV30 and TRBJ2-3; 9 bases match TRBD2. The CDR3 runs 16 residues. V lost 2 bases, J lost 4 bases, and 10 bases stayed unmatched. Germline V CDR1 and CDR2: GTSNPN, SVGIG (reference sequence). The CDR3 is CAWSLRASGVADTQYF. In DNA, the CDR3 is TGTGCCTGGAGTCTCCGGGCTAGCGGGGTGGCAGATACGCAGTATTTT.

This chain uses TRBV29-1 with TRBJ2-5; D is unresolved. There are 12 residues in the CDR3. Trimming took 5 bases from V and 2 from J, leaving 9 bases between them. Germline V gene data show CDR1 as SQVTM and CDR2 as ANQGSEA. The CDR3 DNA reads TGCAGCGTTCCTAGAGTTCAAGAGACCCAGTACTTC. This codes for CSVPRVQETQYF.

The chain joins TRBV7-9 to TRBJ2-3, with TRBD2 identical over 10 bases. The J segment lost 5 bases and the V segment lost 5 bases, leaving 7 bases of the junction unmatched. The V gene's germline CDR1 is SEHNR and CDR2 FQNEAQ (reference sequence). The CDR3 consists of 15 residues. The CDR3 DNA reads as TGTGCCAGCAGCCGTACTAGCGGGGCCCGAGATACGCAGTATTTT. This codes for CASSRTSGARDTQYF.

The chain is built from TRBV27 and TRBJ1-4; D perhaps matches TRBD1 (6 bases). The germline V gene has CDR1 MNHEY and CDR2 SMNVEV (reference sequence). The CDR3 length is 17 residues. Trimming shortened V by 7 bases and J by 7 bases, and 25 bases separated the two germline ends. CDR3 DNA: TGTGCCAGCACCGAAGCGTACACAGGGACCCTTGTTGAAAAACTGTTTTTT. This sequence encodes CASTEAYTGTLVEKLFF.

V and J are TRBV5-6 and TRBJ2-1; 11 nucleotides line up with TRBD2. V trimming: 0 bases; J trimming: 5 bases; junction bases outside the gene matches: 1. This CDR3 is 15 amino acids long. The germline CDR1 and CDR2 sequences are SGHDT and YYEEEE. The CDR3 bases are TGTGCCAGCAGCTTGGCACTAGCGGGGGACAATGAGCAGTTCTTC. Residues: CASSLALAGDNEQFF.